The sequence of this T cell receptor beta chain was determined in a study of T cell responses to AZD1222 COVID-19 vaccine. Notes on the study in general: Vaccine-associated CD4 TCRs spanned spike, dominant at 160-218 and 743-854. Seropositive status at baseline applied to only a handful of AZD1222 recipients. Vaccination with two AZD1222 doses was followed by a rise in Spike-specific TCR breadth and depth.

V gave up 5 bases and J gave up 13 bases; unmatched junction bases: 5. The germline V gene has CDR1 LNHDA and CDR2 SQIVND (reference sequence). This CDR3 spans 12 amino acids. Second-dose groups at about 4 or about 12 weeks were pooled. Concerning this clone itself: The target antigen is unknown.

Some clones are missing from TCRdb's copy, which holds only in-frame ones; the method was immunoSEQ multiplex PCR. Counted here are approximately 96,000 clones, 90% to 95% occurring once; the ten biggest clones make up roughly 10%. The rearrangement joins TRBV19 to TRBJ1-6; the match to TRBD1 covers 7 bases. The clonotype originates from an adult who received the AZD1222 COVID-19 vaccine. The specimen comprised peripheral blood, sampled 28 days after the second AZD1222 dose. CDR3 sequence (DNA): TGTGCCAGTAGTCGGGACAGACGCCCCCTCCACTTT. Translating it yields CASSRDRRPLHF. The complete variable domain, with remaining parts taken from reference TRBV19 and TRBJ1-6, reads DGGITQSPKYLFRKEGQNVTLSCEQNLNHDAMYWYRQDPGQGLRLIYYSQIVNDFQKGDIAEGYSVSREKKESFPLTVTSAQKNPTAFYLCASSRDRRPLHFGNGTRLTVT.